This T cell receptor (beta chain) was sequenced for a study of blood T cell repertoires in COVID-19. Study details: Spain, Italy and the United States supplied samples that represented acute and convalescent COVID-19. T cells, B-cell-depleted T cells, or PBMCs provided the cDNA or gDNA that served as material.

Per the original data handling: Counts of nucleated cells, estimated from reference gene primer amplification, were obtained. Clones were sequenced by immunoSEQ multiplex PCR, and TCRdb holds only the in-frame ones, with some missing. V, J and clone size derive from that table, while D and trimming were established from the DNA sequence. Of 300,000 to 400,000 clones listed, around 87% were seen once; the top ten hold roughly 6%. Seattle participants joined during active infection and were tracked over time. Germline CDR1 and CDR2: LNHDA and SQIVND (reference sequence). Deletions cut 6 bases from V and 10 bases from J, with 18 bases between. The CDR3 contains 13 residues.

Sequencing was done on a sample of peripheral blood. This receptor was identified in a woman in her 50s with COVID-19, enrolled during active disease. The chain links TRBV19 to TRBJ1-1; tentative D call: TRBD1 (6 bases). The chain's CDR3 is CASRITEGVGAFF. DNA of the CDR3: TGTGCCAGTAGAATCACCGAGGGGGTGGGAGCTTTCTTT.